Listed below are T cell receptor beta chains from one sample, sequenced in a study of post-analysis software for immune sequencing data. Via MiXCR, TCRdb re-called the PCR reads, giving one row per CDR3 protein. The sample consists of about 460,000 distinct CDR3 sequences, 45% of them appearing once. Input material: blood. The receptor set was obtained from a girl aged 10 to 17 with multiple sclerosis. Both conserved end residues are part of each CDR3. D genes are given only for firm matches. Not every row has a clone size; where given, it reads once, few, many or a size class.

v_call,clone_size,j_call,d_call,cdr3_aa,cdr3_nt
TRBV4-3,.,TRBJ1-5,.,CASSQVRTGQQPQHF,TGCGCCAGCAGCCAAGTTAGAACAGGGCAACAGCCCCAGCATTTT
TRBV7-3,.,TRBJ1-1,.,CASSSGGDTEAFF,TGTGCCAGCAGCTCCGGGGGGGACACTGAAGCTTTCTTT
TRBV27,.,TRBJ2-5,.,CASSLSYEETQYF,TGTGCCAGCAGTTTATCATACGAAGAGACCCAGTACTTC
TRBV20-1,.,TRBJ2-3,TRBD2,CSVVLAGGDRSADTQYF,TGCAGTGTAGTACTAGCGGGGGGGGATCGGAGCGCAGATACGCAGTATTTT
TRBV4-1,.,TRBJ2-3,.,CASSQARGALTDTQYF,TGCGCCAGCAGCCAAGCTCGCGGGGCATTGACAGATACGCAGTATTTT
TRBV12-3/TRBV12-4,.,TRBJ1-5,.,CASSFGGEPLNQPQHF,TGTGCCAGCAGCTTCGGAGGAGAACCACTCAATCAGCCCCAGCATTTT
TRBV7-2,few,TRBJ2-7,.,CASSLRRGEPYEQYF,TGTGCCAGCAGCTTAAGGAGGGGGGAACCCTACGAGCAGTACTTC
TRBV29-1,.,TRBJ2-3,TRBD2,CSSGTSGNGDTQYF,TGCAGCAGCGGGACTAGCGGGAATGGAGATACGCAGTATTTT
TRBV6-2/TRBV6-3,.,TRBJ1-5,.,CASSYYGDRPAHF,TGTGCCAGCAGTTACTATGGAGATCGACCCGCGCATTTT
TRBV28,.,TRBJ1-2,.,CVSRPEGYGCTF,.
TRBV5-1,.,TRBJ2-7,TRBD1,CASSSPGQGVPYEQYF,TGCGCCAGCAGCTCACCGGGACAGGGGGTCCCCTACGAGCAGTACTTC
TRBV11-3,.,TRBJ2-3,TRBD2,CTSSLRVAGESTDTQYF,TGTACCAGCAGCTTACGGGTAGCGGGCGAATCCACAGATACGCAGTATTTT
TRBV7-8,few,TRBJ2-1,.,CASSTEATDNEQFF,TGTGCCAGCAGTACCGAGGCCACGGATAATGAGCAGTTCTTC
TRBV11-2,few,TRBJ2-2,.,CASSLIPGRPPGTGELFF,TGTGCCAGCAGCTTAATCCCCGGCAGACCGCCGGGCACCGGGGAGCTGTTTTTT
TRBV12-3/TRBV12-4,.,TRBJ1-2,.,CASRGDGAYGYTF,TGTGCCAGCAGAGGGGACGGTGCCTATGGCTACACCTTC
TRBV9,.,TRBJ2-7,.,CASSVDGTDYEQYF,TGTGCCAGCAGCGTAGACGGGACCGACTACGAGCAGTACTTC
TRBV4-1,.,TRBJ2-4,.,CASSQGQVYGIAKNIQYF,TGCGCCAGCAGCCAAGGACAGGTTTACGGAATAGCCAAAAACATTCAGTACTTC
TRBV29-1,once,TRBJ2-5,.,CSYTKLRGRHEQYF,TGCAGCTATACGAAGTTACGGGGGAGACATGAGCAGTACTTC
TRBV21-1,.,TRBJ1-1,.,CASSKTVGPPRAFF,TGTGCCAGCAGCAAAACGGTGGGACCGCCGAGGGCTTTCTTT
TRBV29-1,few,TRBJ2-5,.,CSVEGGVAQETQYF,TGCAGCGTTGAAGGTGGGGTAGCTCAAGAGACCCAGTACTTC
TRBV28,.,TRBJ2-3,.,CASSFVQAPQYF,TGTGCCAGCAGTTTCGTGCAGGCCCCGCAGTATTTT
TRBV9,.,TRBJ2-5,.,CASSVGRASQETQYF,TGTGCCAGCAGCGTAGGGCGTGCATCCCAGGAGACCCAGTACTTC
TRBV6-5,.,TRBJ2-7,TRBD2,CASSYRNLRTSGSYEQYF,TGTGCCAGCAGTTACAGAAACTTACGGACTAGCGGGAGCTACGAGCAGTACTTC
TRBV12-3/TRBV12-4,many,TRBJ2-7,.,CASRSDGFRYEQYF,TGTGCCAGCAGATCGGACGGTTTTCGCTACGAGCAGTACTTC
TRBV10-3,.,TRBJ2-7,.,CAISEPPSHGDYEQYF,TGTGCCATCAGTGAACCGCCGTCACACGGAGACTACGAGCAGTACTTC
TRBV5-1,.,TRBJ2-4,.,CASSLQVGAENIQYF,TGCGCCAGCAGCCTCCAGGTGGGGGCCGAAAACATTCAGTACTTC
TRBV27,few,TRBJ1-5,.,CASSLSIGETQHF,TGTGCCAGCAGTTTATCGATTGGCGAAACCCAGCATTTT
TRBV13,.,TRBJ2-1,.,CASSFVAGDYNEQFF,TGTGCCAGCAGCTTCGTGGCGGGCGACTACAATGAGCAGTTCTTC
TRBV24-1,.,TRBJ2-7,TRBD2,CATSGGGDSYEQYF,TGTGCCACCAGTGGGGGGGGTGACTCCTACGAGCAGTACTTC
TRBV20-1,few,TRBJ2-7,.,CSAITSNGHEQYF,TGCAGTGCTATTACTAGTAATGGTCACGAGCAGTACTTC
TRBV20-1,.,TRBJ1-2,.,CSARGESPIHYGYTF,TGCAGTGCTAGAGGGGAAAGCCCAATCCACTATGGCTACACCTTC
TRBV4-2,.,TRBJ2-7,TRBD2,CASSQGGGLAAYEQYF,TGTGCCAGCAGCCAAGGAGGGGGACTAGCGGCCTACGAGCAGTACTTC
TRBV5-1,.,TRBJ2-7,TRBD1,CASSAQGASYNEQYF,TGCGCCAGCAGCGCACAGGGGGCCTCCTACAATGAGCAGTACTTC
TRBV19,.,TRBJ2-5,.,CASSGDAYQETQYF,TGTGCCAGTAGTGGAGACGCCTACCAAGAGACCCAGTACTTC
TRBV11-2,.,TRBJ2-1,TRBD2,CASSLLVTSGWSYNEQFF,TGTGCCAGCAGCTTATTAGTTACTAGCGGGTGGTCCTACAATGAGCAGTTCTTC
TRBV18,few,TRBJ2-7,TRBD2,CASSPRRTSGVHYEQYF,TGTGCCAGCTCACCACGCAGGACTAGCGGGGTCCACTACGAGCAGTACTTC
TRBV20-1,.,TRBJ2-3,TRBD2,CSAPPATPGRGDTQYF,TGCAGTGCCCCCCCTGCAACTCCCGGGAGGGGTGATACGCAGTATTTT
TRBV7-9,.,TRBJ2-1,TRBD2,CASSLETSAYNEQFF,TGTGCCAGCAGCTTAGAGACTAGCGCATACAATGAGCAGTTCTTC
TRBV5-5,.,TRBJ2-7,.,CASTLGRRDAERYF,TGTGCCAGCACCCTTGGGCGCCGCGATGCCGAGCGGTACTTC
TRBV7-2,.,TRBJ2-7,.,CASSLALSGPAYEQYF,TGTGCCAGCAGCTTAGCGCTCAGTGGCCCTGCCTACGAGCAGTACTTC
TRBV6-6,.,TRBJ1-1,TRBD1,CASSYSGQRNTEAFF,TGTGCCAGCAGCTATTCGGGACAGAGGAACACGGAAGCTTTCTTT
TRBV12-3/TRBV12-4,.,TRBJ1-2,.,CASSLVPADYGYTF,TGTGCCAGCAGTTTAGTCCCCGCGGACTATGGCTACACCTTC